Following are 11 T cell receptor beta chains from one sample sequenced in a study of a mutant IDH1 vaccine in newly diagnosed glioma. Produced via immunoSEQ multiplex PCR; TCRdb's table is partial and in-frame only. Among tens of thousands of clones listed, roughly 80% were seen once. Time point meaning: week 11, during vaccination. Doses comprised 300 ug of mutant IDH1 20-mer peptide each, plus topical imiquimod. Their target antigens are unknown. Sequences were derived from PBMCs, sampled from a glioma patient whose treatment included an IDH1 peptide vaccine. All receptors derive from a man aged 45-65 years with glioma.

The chain has TRBV9 and TRBJ2-1; 7 bases agree with TRBD1. Per the germline V gene, CDR1 is SGDLS and CDR2 is YYNGEE. V was pared by 4 bases and J by 3 bases, with 7 bases of the junction left unmatched. The CDR3 has 15 residues. In nucleotides, the CDR3 is TGTGCCAGCAGCCCCGGGACAGATCACTACAATGAGCAGTTCTTC. It translates to CASSPGTDHYNEQFF.

V gene TRBV11-2 combines with J gene TRBJ2-7; D unresolved. The CDR3 spans 13 residues. Germline values: CDR1 SGHAT, CDR2 FQNNGV. Trimming shortened V by 5 bases and J by 6 bases, and 14 bases separated the two germline ends. The CDR3 loop is CASSRGPRGEQYF. The CDR3 region has the DNA TGTGCCAGCAGCCGCGGACCCCGAGGCGAGCAGTACTTC.

This chain joins TRBV19 and TRBJ2-7; D call uncertain. Germline CDR1 LNHDA, CDR2 SQIVND (reference sequence). V was shortened by 8 bases and J by 5 bases, with 10 bases between the two germline ends. This CDR3 is built from 11 residues. In DNA, the CDR3 is TGTGCCAGTGGCCCGAGGCACGAGCAGTACTTC. It yields the protein CASGPRHEQYF.

The chain joins TRBV10-3 to TRBJ1-4, with D perhaps TRBD1 (6 bases). V was clipped by 11 bases and J by 1 base, with 11 bases between them. The CDR3 extends over 13 amino acids. In germline, CDR1 is ENHRY, CDR2 SYGVKD. CDR3: CAAQGGTNEKLFF. CDR3 bases: TGTGCCGCCCAAGGGGGAACTAATGAAAAACTGTTTTTT.

The V call is TRBV29-1, the J call TRBJ2-2; a weak D match, TRBD1 (5 bases). The V gene lost 0 bases and the J gene lost 1 base, with 21 bases spanning the gap. This CDR3 has 19 residues. Per the germline V gene, CDR1 is SQVTM and CDR2 is ANQGSEA. This CDR3 reads CSVEDHAQGLYLNTGELFF. The CDR3 DNA reads TGCAGCGTTGAAGATCATGCCCAGGGCTTGTATTTGAACACCGGGGAGCTGTTTTTT.

The chain joins TRBV11-2 to TRBJ2-5, with D hard to call. The germline gives CDR1 SGHAT, CDR2 FQNNGV. This CDR3 region has 12 residues. V was trimmed by 0 bases and J by 9 bases, leaving 8 bases between them. DNA of the CDR3: TGTGCCAGCAGCTTAGAGGCTGGGTCCCAGTACTTC. Amino acids: CASSLEAGSQYF.

CDR3 bases: TGTGCCAGCAGTCTCCGGGGTGGGGACGAGCAGTACTTC. Amino acid sequence: CASSLRGGDEQYF. The chain employs TRBV2 and TRBJ2-7; maybe TRBD2 (5 bases). The ends were cut back, 5 bases at V and 5 bases at J, with 13 bases in the middle. CDR3 length equals 13 residues. The germline V gene encodes CDR1 SNHLY and CDR2 FYNNEI.

The chain is built from TRBV7-9 and TRBJ1-1; no reliable D call. There are 13 residues in the CDR3. CDR1 SEHNR and CDR2 FQNEAQ come from the germline V gene (reference sequence). The germline V and J ends were trimmed by 4 bases and 3 bases, with 9 bases remaining between them. Written as DNA, the CDR3 is TGTGCCAGCAGCTATATCGGGGACACTGAAGCTTTCTTT. Its protein product is CASSYIGDTEAFF.

The CDR3, as DNA: TGTGCCAGCAGCTTAGTGCAGGGTGTCTCTGGAAACACCATATATTTT. It encodes CASSLVQGVSGNTIYF. This chain connects TRBV7-8 to TRBJ1-3, with D maybe TRBD1 (5 bases). Deletions cut 1 base from V and 0 bases from J, with 10 bases between. The length of the CDR3 is 16 residues. The V gene's germline CDR1 is SGHVS and CDR2 FQNEAQ.

This chain joins TRBV5-4 and TRBJ2-5; D may be TRBD1 (5 bases). CDR3 length: 15 residues. Per the germline V gene, CDR1 is SGHNT and CDR2 is YYREEE (reference sequence). Trimming left V 4 bases short and J 4 bases short, with 17 bases between. The CDR3 region is CASSPTVVAAETQYF. Written as DNA, the CDR3 is TGTGCCAGCAGCCCGACAGTCGTAGCAGCAGAGACCCAGTACTTC.

The chain uses TRBV14 and TRBJ1-1; D call uncertain. V was pared by 4 bases and J by 0 bases, with 6 bases between. The CDR3 is 13 residues long. Germline CDR1 reads SGHDN; CDR2 reads FVKESK. CDR3 sequence: CASSPRVNTEAFF. The CDR3 DNA is TGTGCCAGCAGCCCACGGGTGAACACTGAAGCTTTCTTT.